The 16 T cell receptor beta chains reported below all come from one sample, sequenced in a study of Ad26.COV2.S vaccination and SARS-CoV-2 variants. Method: immunoSEQ multiplex PCR; TCRdb's copy keeps in-frame clones and lacks some. The table lists about 440,000 clones, 90% of them singletons. Treatment given: roughly 18 received Ad26.COV2.S at low or high dose, single or two shots; 5 received placebo; per-sample allocation not given. Sampling was done on day 63 after the first vaccine or placebo injection. This material consisted of peripheral blood, taken in a trial of Ad26.COV2.S vaccine versus placebo. These TCRs come from a person aged 18-60 years who received the Ad26.COV2.S COVID-19 vaccine or a placebo.

The gene calls are TRBV11-2 and TRBJ2-7; perhaps TRBD1 as D (5 bases). Trimming pared 2 bases from V and 7 bases from J, leaving 18 bases between. Germline V CDR1 and CDR2: SGHAT, FQNNGV. This CDR3 has 15 residues. CDR3 bases: TGTGCCAGCAGCTTATCAGGCCGACAGATAGGGGAGCAGTACTTC. This encodes CASSLSGRQIGEQYF.

The chain couples TRBV28 to TRBJ2-3; 8 bases fit TRBD2. After removal of 2 bases from V and 2 bases from J, the junction contained 6 bases not matched to a gene. This CDR3 spans 16 amino acids. CDR1 is MDHEN and CDR2 is SYDVKM in the germline V gene. The CDR3 sequence is CASSLMGLGNTDTQYF. The CDR3 DNA reads as TGTGCCAGCAGTTTAATGGGACTAGGAAACACAGATACGCAGTATTTT.

This sequence joins TRBV4-1 and TRBJ2-7; D remains unclear. This CDR3 is 14 amino acids long. From germline, CDR1 is MGHRA and CDR2 YSYEKL. V lost 3 bases and J lost 4, with 13 bases in between. The CDR3 here is CASSHPMKQYEQYF. CDR3 in DNA: TGCGCCAGCAGCCACCCAATGAAGCAATACGAGCAGTACTTC.

The table lists this clone with a count of one. V usage is TRBV9 and J usage is TRBJ2-4; TRBD1 agrees at 8 bases. Germline V gene lookup returns CDR1 SGDLS and CDR2 YYNGEE. The CDR3 is 16 amino acids. With V trimmed by 3 bases and J by 0 bases, 5 bases remained unmatched. As DNA, the CDR3 is TGTGCCAGCAGCGATGGGACAGGTTTAGCCAAAAACATTCAGTACTTC. It codes for CASSDGTGLAKNIQYF.

The chain carries TRBV7-2 and TRBJ1-6, with TRBD1 as a possible D gene (6 bases). Germline assignment: CDR1 SGHTA and CDR2 FQGNSA. V shed 1 base and J shed 4 bases, with 17 bases lying between them. The CDR3 consists of 18 residues. The DNA for the CDR3 is TGTGCCAGCAGCTTAGGTCTATCGGGGGCGCATTATAATTCACCCCTCCACTTT. Encoded protein: CASSLGLSGAHYNSPLHF. The full variable domain, in which reference TRBV7-2 and TRBJ1-6 provide the parts outside the CDR3, is GAGVSQSPSNKVTEKGKDVELRCDPISGHTALYWYRQSLGQGLEFLIYFQGNSAPDKSGLPSDRFSAERTGGSVSTLTIQRTQQEDSAVYLCASSLGLSGAHYNSPLHFGNGTRLTVT.

V usage is TRBV5-1 and J usage is TRBJ2-7, with D perhaps matching TRBD1 (5 bases). V was pared by 4 bases and J by 6 bases, with 17 bases between. Per germline, CDR1 SGHRS and CDR2 YFSETQ. The CDR3 is 14 amino acids. CDR3 region: CASSRNAGIPEQYF. In nucleotides, the CDR3 is TGCGCCAGCAGCCGGAACGCAGGGATCCCCGAGCAGTACTTC.

V and J are TRBV3-1 (or the pseudogene TRBV3-2) and TRBJ2-1; 7 positions agree with TRBD2. V gave up 0 bases and J gave up 2 bases; unmatched junction bases: 4. Germline CDR1 reads LGHDT; CDR2 reads YNNKEL (reference sequence). The CDR3 totals 16 residues. The chain's CDR3 is CASSQDVTSPYNEQFF. The CDR3 bases are TGTGCCAGCAGCCAAGACGTGACTAGCCCCTACAATGAGCAGTTCTTC.

This chain links TRBV27 with TRBJ2-3; 8 bases fit TRBD2. V shed 6 bases and J 4 bases; nucleotides not matched to a gene: 3. Germline loops: CDR1 MNHEY, CDR2 SMNVEV (reference sequence). The CDR3 totals 13 residues. CDR3 in amino acids: CASSPGGADTQYF. The CDR3 DNA follows: TGTGCCAGCAGCCCGGGGGGGGCAGATACGCAGTATTTT.

The table lists this clone with a count of one. The V call is TRBV5-4, the J call TRBJ2-5, with TRBD1 matching over 8 bases. Looked up from germline, CDR1 is SGHNT and CDR2 is YYREEE (reference sequence). The CDR3 contains 15 residues. V lost 0 bases to trimming and J lost 4 bases; unmatched junction nucleotides: 5. CDR3 nucleotides: TGTGCCAGCAGCTTGGATGGCCAGGGGGCAGAGACCCAGTACTTC. Protein sequence: CASSLDGQGAETQYF. The entire variable domain, with the rest obtained from reference TRBV5-4 and TRBJ2-5, is as follows: ETGVTQSPTHLIKTRGQQVTLRCSSQSGHNTVSWYQQALGQGPQFIFQYYREEENGRGNFPPRFSGLQFPNYSSELNVNALELDDSALYLCASSLDGQGAETQYFGPGTRLLVL.

The J gene is TRBJ2-2, the V gene TRBV4-1; D is unresolved. This CDR3 contains 15 residues. The germline V gene encodes CDR1 MGHRA and CDR2 YSYEKL. Trimming left V 4 bases short and J 4 bases short, with 13 bases between. CDR3 coding DNA: TGCGCCAGCAGCCCTACTTTAACTGCCACCGGGGAGCTGTTTTTT. Its translation: CASSPTLTATGELFF.

V usage is TRBV29-1 and J usage is TRBJ2-5, with 9 bases identical to TRBD1. This CDR3 comprises 13 residues. The germline gives CDR1 SQVTM, CDR2 ANQGSEA. Trimming cost V 2 bases and J 3 bases; bases outside gene matches: 1. The CDR3 nucleotides read TGCAGCGTTGAACGGGACAGGGAAGAGACCCAGTACTTC. Its protein product is CSVERDREETQYF.

The chain uses TRBV28 and TRBJ2-3; weak D call: TRBD1 (7 bases). The germline V gene encodes CDR1 MDHEN and CDR2 SYDVKM. The germline V and J ends were trimmed by 5 bases and 3 bases, with 18 bases remaining between them. The CDR3 has 16 amino acids. Here the CDR3 DNA reads TGTGCCAGCAGTCCCCCCGGGACAGCGGGTACAGATACGCAGTATTTT. It is translated as CASSPPGTAGTDTQYF. The full variable domain, its missing parts supplied by reference TRBV28 and TRBJ2-3, is DVKVTQSSRYLVKRTGEKVFLECVQDMDHENMFWYRQDPGLGLRLIYFSYDVKMKEKGDIPEGYSVSREKKERFSLILESASTNQTSMYLCASSPPGTAGTDTQYFGPGTRLTVL.

This sequence joins TRBV7-2 and TRBJ2-7; the D gene could be TRBD1 or TRBD2 (5 bases each). This CDR3 region has 14 residues. The V end lost 5 bases, the J end lost 2 bases, and 13 bases lay between the germline ends. Germline-derived CDR1 and CDR2 are SGHTA and FQGNSA. The CDR3 protein is CASSDRDGTYEQYF. The CDR3 region has the DNA TGTGCCAGCAGCGACCGGGACGGGACCTACGAGCAGTACTTC.

This clone was picked up one time. The J gene is TRBJ2-1, the V gene TRBV21-1; no DNA check was done on the table's D call, TRBD2. TRBV21-1 represents a pseudogene. The CDR3 has 19 residues. The CDR3, as DNA: TGTGCCAGCAGCAAAGGAGGGAAGCGCTCGGGAGAAGCCTACAATGAGCAGTTCTTC. This sequence encodes CASSKGGKRSGEAYNEQFF.

This clone was seen a few times. CDR3 DNA sequence: TGTGCCAGCAGTTTGACGGTACGCTCCTACGAGCAGTACTTC. It codes for CASSLTVRSYEQYF. The chain couples TRBV6-6 to TRBJ2-7; D gene ambiguous. V was pared by 4 bases and J by 0 bases, with 10 bases between. Germline CDR1 MNHNY, CDR2 SVGAGI (reference sequence). CDR3 length equals 14 residues.

This clone came up a few times. The chain carries TRBV30 and TRBJ2-4; D perhaps matches TRBD2 (6 bases). V lost 0 bases to trimming and J lost 8 bases, with 17 bases between them. CDR3 length: 15 amino acids. The germline V gene encodes CDR1 GTSNPN and CDR2 SVGIG (reference sequence). CDR3: CAWSVQAGRRDIQYF. As DNA, the CDR3 is TGTGCCTGGAGTGTACAGGCAGGGAGGAGGGACATTCAGTACTTC. Full variable domain (rest looked up from reference TRBV30 and TRBJ2-4): SQTIHQWPATLVQPVGSPLSLECTVEGTSNPNLYWYRQAAGRGLQLLFYSVGIGQISSEVPQNLSASRPQDRQFILSSKKLLLSDSGFYLCAWSVQAGRRDIQYFGAGTRLSVL.